Shown below are 21 T cell receptor beta chains from a single sample sequenced in a study of cytomegalovirus exposure and HLA in healthy donors. The PCR contained 60 Vbeta and 13 Jbeta primers. Sequenced by immunoSEQ multiplex PCR; TCRdb stores in-frame clones only, minus some. The repertoire holds under 200,000 clones, with roughly 70% as singletons. The material sequenced was PBMCs. These TCRs come from a woman aged 45-60 years in good health and CMV-seropositive.

V and J are TRBV6-6 and TRBJ2-7; 8 bases are shared with TRBD1. The ends lost 5 bases at V and 3 bases at J; junction bases unmatched: 9. The CDR3 has 15 amino acids. Per germline, CDR1 MNHNY and CDR2 SVGAGI (reference sequence). CDR3 in amino acids: CASSPTTGDGYEQYF. The DNA for the CDR3 is TGTGCCAGCAGTCCCACGACAGGGGACGGCTACGAGCAGTACTTC.

The CDR3 loop is CATRLALGVNEQYF. The CDR3 DNA reads TGTGCCACCCGACTAGCGTTAGGCGTTAACGAGCAGTACTTC. The gene calls are TRBV7-2 and TRBJ2-7; 8 nucleotides line up with TRBD2. Losses at the gene ends were 10 bases for V and 5 bases for J; bases not matched to a gene: 13. Looked up from germline, CDR1 is SGHTA and CDR2 is FQGNSA. The CDR3 consists of 14 residues.

V usage is TRBV2 and J usage is TRBJ2-1; D might be TRBD2 (5 bases). Deletions cut 0 bases from V and 1 base from J, with 13 bases between. Germline lookup yields CDR1 SNHLY and CDR2 FYNNEI. CDR3 length: 17 amino acids. The CDR3 loop is CASSEAHVEVSYNEQFF. The CDR3 DNA reads TGTGCCAGCAGTGAAGCGCATGTGGAGGTTTCCTACAATGAGCAGTTCTTC.

The chain employs TRBV7-2 and TRBJ1-1; D is uncertain. Trimming took 0 bases from V and 7 from J, leaving 12 bases between them. The CDR3 is made up of 14 amino acids. Germline V gene sequence: CDR1 SGHTA, CDR2 FQGNSA. CDR3 sequence reads: CASSLALISIEAFF. Written as DNA, the CDR3 is TGTGCCAGCAGCTTAGCGCTTATAAGCATTGAAGCTTTCTTT.

This chain connects TRBV4-2 to TRBJ2-7; D gene ambiguous. V was pared by 0 bases and J by 2 bases, with 11 bases between. The CDR3 is made up of 15 amino acids. The germline gives CDR1 LGHNA, CDR2 YNFKEQ. For the CDR3, the DNA is TGTGCCAGCAGCCAAGATCTGGTCACAACCTACGAGCAGTACTTC. Translation gives CASSQDLVTTYEQYF.

The chain combines TRBV27 with TRBJ2-7, with D possibly matching TRBD2 (6 bases). With 2 bases removed from V and 2 bases from J, the gap between germline ends came to 19 bases. CDR1 is MNHEY and CDR2 is SMNVEV in the germline V gene (reference sequence). CDR3 length equals 17 residues. CDR3 sequence (DNA): TGTGCCAGCAGTTTACAGAGGAGGGGCGGCATCGCCTACGAGCAGTACTTC. It codes for CASSLQRRGGIAYEQYF.

The chain joins TRBV5-8 to TRBJ2-7; 7 bases line up with TRBD1. Germline lookup yields CDR1 SGHTS and CDR2 YDEGEE. This CDR3 comprises 14 residues. The ends lost 2 bases at V and 1 base at J; junction bases unmatched: 3. As DNA, the CDR3 is TGTGCCAGCAGCTTTAGGACAGGTTCCTACGAGCAGTACTTC. Translating gives CASSFRTGSYEQYF.

The V call is TRBV11-2, the J call TRBJ1-5, with 7 bases that match TRBD1. The germline V gene has CDR1 SGHAT and CDR2 FQNNGV. V shed 5 bases and J 7 bases; nucleotides not matched to a gene: 5. This CDR3 is 13 amino acids long. In DNA form, the CDR3 reads TGTGCCAGCAGCCAGCAGGGGGGACAGCCCCAGCATTTT. This gives the protein CASSQQGGQPQHF.

The chain employs TRBV5-6 and TRBJ2-3, with D tentatively TRBD2 (7 bases). In germline, CDR1 is SGHDT, CDR2 YYEEEE. The CDR3 sequence is 15 residues long. V dropped 1 base and J dropped 5 bases, with 14 bases sitting between them. CDR3 loop: CASSLRGGPRDTQYF. The CDR3 DNA reads as TGTGCCAGCAGCTTGAGGGGGGGTCCTCGAGATACGCAGTATTTT.

This chain links TRBV19 with TRBJ2-7, with D perhaps TRBD1 (6 bases). The V and J ends lost 0 bases and 1 base respectively, with 13 bases between them. The CDR3 contains 16 residues. Germline V gene sequence: CDR1 LNHDA, CDR2 SQIVND (reference sequence). CDR3 coding DNA: TGTGCCAGTAGTATAGATCTAGAGACAGGATCCTACGAGCAGTACTTC. Amino acids: CASSIDLETGSYEQYF. Full variable domain (remainder filled in from reference TRBV19 and TRBJ2-7): DGGITQSPKYLFRKEGQNVTLSCEQNLNHDAMYWYRQDPGQGLRLIYYSQIVNDFQKGDIAEGYSVSREKKESFPLTVTSAQKNPTAFYLCASSIDLETGSYEQYFGPGTRLTVT.

The sample holds a few counts of this clone. The V gene is TRBV2, the J gene TRBJ1-6; no clear D gene. The CDR3 loop spans 13 amino acids. V was trimmed by 6 bases and J by 10 bases, leaving 13 bases between them. Per germline, CDR1 SNHLY and CDR2 FYNNEI. The CDR3 region is CASSSLFESPLHF. For the CDR3, the DNA is TGTGCCAGCAGCTCCTTGTTCGAGTCACCCCTCCACTTT.

The chain carries TRBV5-1 and TRBJ2-1, with 8 bases fitting TRBD2. The CDR3 is made up of 16 amino acids. Germline V lookup: CDR1 SGHRS, CDR2 YFSETQ. The junction had 11 bases not matched to a gene; V was cut back by 5 bases and J by 4 bases. As DNA, the CDR3 is TGCGCCAGCAGTTCCGAACCGGGACTAGATTACAATGAGCAGTTCTTC. Amino acids: CASSSEPGLDYNEQFF.

The chain employs TRBV27 and TRBJ1-1; 7 bases map to TRBD1. The J segment lost 5 bases and the V segment lost 6 bases, leaving 9 bases of the junction unmatched. Germline assignment: CDR1 MNHEY and CDR2 SMNVEV (reference sequence). The length of the CDR3 is 14 residues. The DNA of the CDR3 is TGTGCCAGCAGAAGAACAGGGGCTGGGACTGAAGCTTTCTTT. It is translated as CASRRTGAGTEAFF.

V and J are TRBV18 and TRBJ2-3, with 7 bases lining up with TRBD1. The ends lost 6 bases at V and 6 bases at J; junction bases unmatched: 6. The germline V gene has CDR1 KGHSH and CDR2 LQKENI. This CDR3 spans 13 amino acids. The CDR3 region has the DNA TGTGCCAGCTCCCGACAGGGTCTCGATACGCAGTATTTT. Amino acids: CASSRQGLDTQYF.

V is TRBV6-6 and J is TRBJ1-1; maybe TRBD1 (6 bases). Germline-derived CDR1 and CDR2 are MNHNY and SVGAGI (reference sequence). V was shortened by 6 bases and J by 4 bases, with 12 bases between the two germline ends. The length of the CDR3 is 13 residues. The CDR3: CASSRQDLTEAFF. The CDR3 nucleotides are TGTGCCAGCAGCAGACAGGACCTCACTGAAGCTTTCTTT.

This clone was counted between two and nine times. The chain links TRBV30 to TRBJ1-1; unclear D gene. The CDR3 loop spans 14 amino acids. V was pared by 1 base and J by 1 base, with 10 bases between. The V gene's germline CDR1 is GTSNPN and CDR2 SVGIG (reference sequence). The CDR3 loop reads CAWSEGLPNTEAFF. The CDR3 DNA sequence: TGTGCCTGGAGTGAAGGACTCCCGAACACTGAAGCTTTCTTT. Together with reference TRBV30 and TRBJ1-1, the CDR3 gives the full variable domain: SQTIHQWPATLVQPVGSPLSLECTVEGTSNPNLYWYRQAAGRGLQLLFYSVGIGQISSEVPQNLSASRPQDRQFILSSKKLLLSDSGFYLCAWSEGLPNTEAFFGQGTRLTVV.

The chain has TRBV7-9 and TRBJ1-5, with TRBD1 as a possible D gene (6 bases). CDR3 length: 14 residues. Germline lookup yields CDR1 SEHNR and CDR2 FQNEAQ (reference sequence). V was cut by 0 bases and J by 6 bases, with 9 bases left in between. The CDR3 region has the DNA TGTGCCAGCAGCTTAGCAGGGGGGGGTCAGCCCCAGCATTTT. Translating it yields CASSLAGGGQPQHF.

The chain uses TRBV7-9 and TRBJ1-2; possibly TRBD1 for D (5 bases). Germline assignment: CDR1 SEHNR and CDR2 FQNEAQ (reference sequence). Trimming removed 1 base at V and 4 bases at J, with 10 bases between. The CDR3 extends over 14 amino acids. This chain's CDR3 is CASSLEGPPYGYTF. The CDR3 coding sequence is TGTGCCAGCAGCTTAGAGGGGCCTCCCTATGGCTACACCTTC.

The chain carries TRBV10-1 and TRBJ2-7; a weak D match, TRBD1 (5 bases). Trimming took 6 bases from V and 2 from J, leaving 17 bases between them. CDR1 is WNHNN and CDR2 is SYGVQD in the germline V gene (reference sequence). CDR3 length: 15 amino acids. The CDR3 bases are TGCGCCAGCAGCCGAACAGGTGGTGGGGCCTACGAGCAGTACTTC. As protein: CASSRTGGGAYEQYF.

This rearrangement joins TRBV6-5 to TRBJ1-1, with D perhaps matching TRBD1 (5 bases). V was shortened by 6 bases and J by 8 bases, with 13 bases between the two germline ends. Germline lookup yields CDR1 MNHEY and CDR2 SVGAGI. The CDR3 is 12 residues long. Here the CDR3 DNA reads TGTGCCAGCAGGGGGGGACTAACCGAAGCTTTCTTT. Amino acids: CASRGGLTEAFF.

The chain uses TRBV6-1 and TRBJ2-5, with D perhaps TRBD2 (6 bases). The CDR3 has 14 amino acids. Germline V CDR1 and CDR2: MNHNS, SASEGT. Between the trimmed V and J ends, which lost 7 bases and 5 bases, there was a span of 17 bases. The CDR3 spells CASTRGSGEETQYF. The CDR3, as DNA: TGTGCCAGCACCAGAGGCTCGGGGGAGGAGACCCAGTACTTC.